These 10 T cell receptor beta chains were all obtained from the same sample, sequenced in a study of blood T cell repertoires in COVID-19 (dated by TCRdb to about 2020). Library method: the immunoSEQ multiplex PCR assay. The source is immuneACCESS, and TCRdb retained only in-frame sequences with V and J called. Part of the clones is not carried over; for the studies checked, unresolved V genes explain less than half of this, and the remainder is unexplained. This sample is represented by roughly 300,000 clones; around 80% of them were singletons. The ten largest account for 1% to 1.5% of the sample. Material: peripheral blood. Receptor source: a woman in her forties or fifties with acute or convalescent COVID-19.

This chain connects TRBV6-5 to TRBJ2-5; 13 bases match TRBD2. CDR3 length equals 15 residues. The trim removed 4 bases at V and 2 bases at J, leaving 1 base unmatched. In germline, CDR1 is MNHEY, CDR2 SVGAGI. DNA for the CDR3: TGTGCCAGCAGTTGGACTAGCGGGGGTCAAGAGACCCAGTACTTC. Amino acid sequence: CASSWTSGGQETQYF.

The rearrangement links TRBV19 to TRBJ2-6, with D maybe TRBD1 (6 bases). Trimming took off 7 bases at V and 0 bases at J, with 22 bases between the two ends. The CDR3 is 19 residues long. Germline V CDR1 and CDR2: LNHDA, SQIVND (reference sequence). The DNA of the CDR3 is TGTGCCAGTAATCTCCGGCAGGCAGGGGTAACCTCTGGGGCCAACGTCCTGACTTTC. Protein sequence: CASNLRQAGVTSGANVLTF.

V usage is TRBV5-4 and J usage is TRBJ2-7, with D unclear. CDR1 and CDR2 from the germline V gene are SGHNT and YYREEE (reference sequence). V shed 4 bases and J shed 0 bases, with 8 bases lying between them. The CDR3 length is 13 residues. The CDR3 loop reads CASSVDISYEQYV. CDR3 bases: TGTGCCAGCAGCGTTGACATCTCCTACGAGCAGTACGTC.

This clone came up once. V and J are TRBV7-3 and TRBJ2-1; D might be TRBD1 (5 bases). Trimming took 3 bases from V and 9 from J, leaving 12 bases between them. The length of the CDR3 is 13 residues. In germline, CDR1 is SGHTA, CDR2 FQGTGA. The CDR3 sequence: CASSFAGSTEQFF. CDR3 in DNA: TGTGCCAGCAGCTTTGCAGGGTCAACTGAGCAGTTCTTC.

V is TRBV3-1 (or the pseudogene TRBV3-2) and J is TRBJ1-4, with a possible D match to TRBD1 (6 bases). The CDR3 contains 13 residues. CDR1 is LGHDT, CDR2 YNNKEL, per germline (reference sequence). V shed 7 bases and J shed 8 bases, with 14 bases lying between them. The CDR3 sequence is CASTSGGGEKLFF. The DNA of the CDR3 is TGTGCCAGCACCTCCGGGGGGGGCGAAAAACTGTTTTTT.

This clone was counted only a few times. This chain connects TRBV9 to TRBJ2-7, with TRBD1 matching over 7 bases. The V gene's germline CDR1 is SGDLS and CDR2 YYNGEE. CDR3 size: 15 residues. The junction had 10 bases not matched to a gene; V was cut back by 4 bases and J by 3 bases. CDR3 region: CASSSTTGSIYEQYF. DNA for the CDR3: TGTGCCAGCAGCTCAACGACAGGGTCCATCTACGAGCAGTACTTC. The full variable domain, rest sourced from reference TRBV9 and TRBJ2-7, is DSGVTQTPKHLITATGQRVTLRCSPRSGDLSVYWYQQSLDQGLQFLIQYYNGEERAKGNILERFSAQQFPDLHSELNLSSLELGDSALYFCASSSTTGSIYEQYFGPGTRLTVT.

The gene calls are TRBV30 and TRBJ1-2, with 8 bases that match TRBD1. Per the germline V gene, CDR1 is GTSNPN and CDR2 is SVGIG (reference sequence). The CDR3 spans 14 residues. The ends lost 2 bases at V and 6 bases at J; junction bases unmatched: 8. DNA of the CDR3: TGTGCCTGGAGTTCCGGACAGGGCGGACATGGCTACACCTTC. Amino acid sequence: CAWSSGQGGHGYTF.

The chain links TRBV12-5 to TRBJ2-3; D may be TRBD2 (5 bases). Germline CDR1 and CDR2: LGHNT and FRNRAP. The length of the CDR3 is 15 residues. Trimming shortened V by 0 bases and J by 4 bases, and 11 bases separated the two germline ends. The DNA of the CDR3 is TGTGCTAGTGGTTTGGTACAAAGCGGAGCAGATACGCAGTATTTT. Amino acids: CASGLVQSGADTQYF.

The chain is built from TRBV4-1 and TRBJ1-1; unclear D gene. The V gene lost 0 bases and the J gene lost 0 bases, with 8 bases spanning the gap. In germline, CDR1 is MGHRA, CDR2 YSYEKL. The CDR3 extends over 15 amino acids. CDR3 bases: TGCGCCAGCAGCCAAGATGGCCAGATGAACACTGAAGCTTTCTTT. Translated: CASSQDGQMNTEAFF.

In nucleotides, the CDR3 is TGTGCCAGCAGCTTATCCGGGACATCGGGAGAGACCCAGTACTTC. Translation: CASSLSGTSGETQYF. The V and J genes are TRBV7-9 and TRBJ2-5; a possible D gene is TRBD1 (6 bases). CDR1 and CDR2 from the germline V gene are SEHNR and FQNEAQ (reference sequence). The CDR3 is 15 residues long. Trimming removed 2 bases from V and 4 bases from J, with 14 bases in between.